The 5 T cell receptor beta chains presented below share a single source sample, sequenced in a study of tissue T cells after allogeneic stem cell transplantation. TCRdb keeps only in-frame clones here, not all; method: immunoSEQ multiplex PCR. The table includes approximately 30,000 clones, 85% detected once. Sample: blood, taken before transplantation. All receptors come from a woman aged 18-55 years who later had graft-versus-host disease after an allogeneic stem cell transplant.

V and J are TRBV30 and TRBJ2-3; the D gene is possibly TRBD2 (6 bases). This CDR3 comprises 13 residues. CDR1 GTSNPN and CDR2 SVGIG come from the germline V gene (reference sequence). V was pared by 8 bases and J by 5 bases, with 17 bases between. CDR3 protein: CATDPTGGDTQYF. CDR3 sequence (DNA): TGTGCCACAGACCCTACCGGGGGAGATACGCAGTATTTT.

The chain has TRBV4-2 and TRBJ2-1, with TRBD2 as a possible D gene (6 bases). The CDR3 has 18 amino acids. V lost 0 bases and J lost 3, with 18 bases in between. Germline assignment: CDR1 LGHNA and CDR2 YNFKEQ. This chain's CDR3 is CASSQEGLSGDNYNEQFF. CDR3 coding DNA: TGTGCCAGCAGCCAAGAGGGCCTCTCGGGGGATAACTACAATGAGCAGTTCTTC.

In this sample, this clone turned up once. The CDR3 protein is CASSPDRGNQPQHF. CDR3 DNA: TGTGCCAGTAGCCCTGACAGGGGCAATCAGCCCCAGCATTTT. This chain uses TRBV19 with TRBJ1-5; 7 bases agree with TRBD1. The ends lost 6 bases at V and 2 bases at J; junction bases unmatched: 4. Germline CDR1 and CDR2: LNHDA and SQIVND (reference sequence). CDR3 length equals 14 residues. Based on the CDR3 plus reference TRBV19 and TRBJ1-5, the full variable domain is DGGITQSPKYLFRKEGQNVTLSCEQNLNHDAMYWYRQDPGQGLRLIYYSQIVNDFQKGDIAEGYSVSREKKESFPLTVTSAQKNPTAFYLCASSPDRGNQPQHFGDGTRLSIL.

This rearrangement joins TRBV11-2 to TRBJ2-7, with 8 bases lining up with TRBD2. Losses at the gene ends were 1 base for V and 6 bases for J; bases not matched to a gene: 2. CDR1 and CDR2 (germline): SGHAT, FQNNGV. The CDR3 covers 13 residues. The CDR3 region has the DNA TGTGCCAGCAGCTTAGCGGGAGGGGTCGAGCAGTACTTC. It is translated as CASSLAGGVEQYF.

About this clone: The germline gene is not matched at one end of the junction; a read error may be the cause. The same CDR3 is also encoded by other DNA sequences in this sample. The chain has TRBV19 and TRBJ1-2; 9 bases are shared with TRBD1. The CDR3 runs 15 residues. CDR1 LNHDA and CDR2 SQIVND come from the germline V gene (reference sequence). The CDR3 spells CASSVSGTGNYGYTF. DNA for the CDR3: TGTGCCAGTAGTGTCTCCGGGACAGGGAACTATGGTTACACCTTC.